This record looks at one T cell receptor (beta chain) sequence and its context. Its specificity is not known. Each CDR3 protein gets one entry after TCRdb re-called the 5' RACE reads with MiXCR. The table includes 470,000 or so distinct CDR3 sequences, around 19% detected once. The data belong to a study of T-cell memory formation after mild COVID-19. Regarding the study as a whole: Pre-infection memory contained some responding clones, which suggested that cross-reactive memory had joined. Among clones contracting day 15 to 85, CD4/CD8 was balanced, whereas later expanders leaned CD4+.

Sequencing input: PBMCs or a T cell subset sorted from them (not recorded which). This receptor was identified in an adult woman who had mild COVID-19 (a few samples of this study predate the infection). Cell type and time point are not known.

In DNA form, the CDR3 reads TGTGCCAGCAGCTTCCCTGGGGGCTCGAGCTCCTACAATGAGCAGTTCTTC. Translation: CASSFPGGSSSYNEQFF. The rearrangement links TRBV7-9 to TRBJ2-1; a weak D match, TRBD1 (6 bases). The germline gives CDR1 SEHNR, CDR2 FQNEAQ (reference sequence). CDR3 length: 17 residues. The V end was cut by 3 bases, the J end by 0 bases, with 15 bases between.